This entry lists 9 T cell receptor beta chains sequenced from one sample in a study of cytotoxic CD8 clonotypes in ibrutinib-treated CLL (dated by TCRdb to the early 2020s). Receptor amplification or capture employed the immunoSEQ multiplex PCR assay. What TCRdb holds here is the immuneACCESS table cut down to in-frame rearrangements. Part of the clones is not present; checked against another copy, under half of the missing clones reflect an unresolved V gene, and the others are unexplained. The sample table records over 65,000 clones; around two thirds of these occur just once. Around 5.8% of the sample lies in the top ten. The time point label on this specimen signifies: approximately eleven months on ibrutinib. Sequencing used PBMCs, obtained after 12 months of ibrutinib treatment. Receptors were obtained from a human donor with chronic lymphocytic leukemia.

The CDR3 sequence is CASSLQGARGNEAFF. For the CDR3, the DNA is TGTGCCAGCAGTCTCCAGGGGGCCCGGGGAAATGAAGCTTTCTTT. V gene TRBV6-6 combines with J gene TRBJ1-1; 8 bases are a match to TRBD1. V trimming: 5 bases; J trimming: 7 bases; junction bases outside the gene matches: 12. Germline V CDR1 and CDR2: MNHNY, SVGAGI (reference sequence). The CDR3 contains 15 residues.

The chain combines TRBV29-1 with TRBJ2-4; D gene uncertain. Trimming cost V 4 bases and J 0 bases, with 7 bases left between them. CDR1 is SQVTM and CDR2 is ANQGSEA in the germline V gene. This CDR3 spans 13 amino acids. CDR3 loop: CSVGTLAKNIQYF. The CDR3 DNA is TGCAGCGTTGGTACTCTAGCCAAAAACATTCAGTACTTC.

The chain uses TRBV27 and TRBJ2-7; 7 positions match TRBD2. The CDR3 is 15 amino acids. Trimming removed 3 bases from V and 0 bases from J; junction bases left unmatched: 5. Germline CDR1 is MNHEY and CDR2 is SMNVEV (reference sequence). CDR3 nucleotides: TGTGCCAGCAGTTTGCTTACGGGGGGCTCCTACGAGCAGTACTTC. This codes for CASSLLTGGSYEQYF.

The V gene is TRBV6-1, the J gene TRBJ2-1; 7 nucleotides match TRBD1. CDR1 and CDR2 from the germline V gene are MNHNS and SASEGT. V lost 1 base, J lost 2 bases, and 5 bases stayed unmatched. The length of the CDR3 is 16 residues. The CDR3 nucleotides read TGTGCCAGCAGTGAAGGGACAGGCAACACCTACAATGAGCAGTTCTTC. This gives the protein CASSEGTGNTYNEQFF.

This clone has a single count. The CDR3: CASRPRGGLITDTQYF. The CDR3 nucleotides read TGTGCCAGCAGGCCGAGGGGGGGACTGATCACAGATACGCAGTATTTT. The chain uses TRBV7-2 and TRBJ2-3; maybe TRBD2 (7 bases). The ends were cut back, 6 bases at V and 2 bases at J, with 18 bases in the middle. The CDR3 extends over 16 amino acids. CDR1 SGHTA and CDR2 FQGNSA come from the germline V gene.

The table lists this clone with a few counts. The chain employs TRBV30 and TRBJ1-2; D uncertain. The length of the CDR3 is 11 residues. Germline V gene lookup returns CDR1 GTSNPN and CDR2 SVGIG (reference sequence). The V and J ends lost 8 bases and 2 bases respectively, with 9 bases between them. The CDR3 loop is CAHAGNYGYTF. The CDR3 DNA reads TGTGCCCATGCGGGGAACTATGGCTACACCTTC.

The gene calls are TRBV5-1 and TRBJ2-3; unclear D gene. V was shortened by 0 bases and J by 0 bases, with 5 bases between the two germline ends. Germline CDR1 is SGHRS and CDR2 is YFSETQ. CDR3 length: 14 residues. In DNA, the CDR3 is TGCGCCAGCAGCTTGGACATTAGCACAGATACGCAGTATTTT. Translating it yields CASSLDISTDTQYF.

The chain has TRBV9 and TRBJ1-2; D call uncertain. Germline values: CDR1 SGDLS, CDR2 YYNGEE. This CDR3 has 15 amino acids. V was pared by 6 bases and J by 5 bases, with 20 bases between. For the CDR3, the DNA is TGTGCCAGCAACGAGGGCGGAAGGCTGGGGTATGGCTACACCTTC. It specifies CASNEGGRLGYGYTF.

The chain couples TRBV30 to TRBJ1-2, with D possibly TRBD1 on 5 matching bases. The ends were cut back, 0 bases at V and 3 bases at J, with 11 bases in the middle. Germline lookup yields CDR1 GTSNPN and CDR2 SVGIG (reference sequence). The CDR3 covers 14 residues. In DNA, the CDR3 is TGTGCCTGGAGTGTGTCAGGGCGCGACTATGGCTACACCTTC. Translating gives CAWSVSGRDYGYTF.